This record concerns one TCR beta chain sequence. Antigen specificity is unknown. Use of 60 Vbeta and 13 Jbeta primers characterized the PCR. Clones were read by immunoSEQ multiplex PCR, and TCRdb kept only the in-frame ones, dropping some. Its table lists 150,000 to 200,000 clones. This record comes from a study of cytomegalovirus exposure and HLA in healthy donors. There are 14 residues in the CDR3. CDR1 is GTSNPN and CDR2 is SVGIG in the germline V gene (reference sequence). V was cut by 4 bases and J by 6 bases, with 16 bases left in between. Findings of the study overall: Later analysis identified several of the most significant clusters that appeared linked to common viral pathogens.

While unrecorded immune exposures were likely, the donors were nominally healthy when sampled. The V call is TRBV30, the J call TRBJ1-3; maybe TRBD1 (5 bases). This sequence was found in a boy aged 10-17 years in good health and CMV-seronegative. The source material was PBMCs. CDR3 DNA sequence: TGTGCCTGGACCCTCGGGCAGGGTTTAAACACCATATATTTT. Its translation: CAWTLGQGLNTIYF. Looking up the rest from reference TRBV30 and TRBJ1-3 gives the full variable domain: SQTIHQWPATLVQPVGSPLSLECTVEGTSNPNLYWYRQAAGRGLQLLFYSVGIGQISSEVPQNLSASRPQDRQFILSSKKLLLSDSGFYLCAWTLGQGLNTIYFGEGSWLTVV.